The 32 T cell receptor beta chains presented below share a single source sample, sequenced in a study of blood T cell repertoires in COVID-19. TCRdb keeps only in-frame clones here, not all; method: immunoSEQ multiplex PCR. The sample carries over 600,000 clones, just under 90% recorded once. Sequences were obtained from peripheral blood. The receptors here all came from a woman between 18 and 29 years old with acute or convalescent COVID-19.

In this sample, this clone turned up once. The CDR3 DNA follows: TGTGCCAGCAGTCAGACAGGGGGGAACACCGGGGAGCTGTTTTTT. Residues: CASSQTGGNTGELFF. The rearrangement uses TRBV2 and TRBJ2-2; TRBD1 aligns across 9 bases. CDR1 SNHLY and CDR2 FYNNEI come from the germline V gene. J lost 1 base, V lost 5 bases, and 2 bases had no gene match. This CDR3 spans 15 amino acids.

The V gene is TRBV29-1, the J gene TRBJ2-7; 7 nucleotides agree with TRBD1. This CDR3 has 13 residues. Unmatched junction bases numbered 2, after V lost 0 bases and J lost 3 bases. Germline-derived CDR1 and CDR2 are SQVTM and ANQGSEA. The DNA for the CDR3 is TGCAGCGTTGAAGATCCAGGGGGCTACGAGCAGTACTTC. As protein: CSVEDPGGYEQYF.

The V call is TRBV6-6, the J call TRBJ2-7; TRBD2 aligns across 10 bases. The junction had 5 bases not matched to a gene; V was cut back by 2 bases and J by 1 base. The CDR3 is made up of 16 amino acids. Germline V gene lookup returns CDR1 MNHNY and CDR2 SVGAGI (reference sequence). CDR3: CASSYPAGLASYEQYF. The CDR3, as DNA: TGTGCCAGCAGTTACCCCGCGGGACTAGCGTCCTACGAGCAGTACTTC.

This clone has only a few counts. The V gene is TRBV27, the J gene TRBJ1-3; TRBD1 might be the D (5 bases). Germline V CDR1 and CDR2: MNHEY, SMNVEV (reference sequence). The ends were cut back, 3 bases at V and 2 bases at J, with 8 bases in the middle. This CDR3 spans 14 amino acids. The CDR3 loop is CASSFRGAGNTIYF. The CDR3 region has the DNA TGTGCCAGCAGTTTTCGGGGGGCTGGAAACACCATATATTTT.

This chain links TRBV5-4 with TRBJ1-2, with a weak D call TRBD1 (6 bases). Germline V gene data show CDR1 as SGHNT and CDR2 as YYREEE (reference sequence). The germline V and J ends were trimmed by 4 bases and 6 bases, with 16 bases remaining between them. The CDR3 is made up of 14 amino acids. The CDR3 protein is CASSSQQGHHGYTF. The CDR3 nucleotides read TGTGCCAGCAGCAGCCAACAGGGCCATCATGGCTACACCTTC.

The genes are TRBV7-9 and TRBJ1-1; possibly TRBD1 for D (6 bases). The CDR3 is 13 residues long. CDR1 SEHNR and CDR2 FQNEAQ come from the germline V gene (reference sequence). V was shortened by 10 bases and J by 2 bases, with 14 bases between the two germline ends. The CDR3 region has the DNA TGTGCCACCTCGACAGGCGTTAACACTGAAGCTTTCTTT. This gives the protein CATSTGVNTEAFF.

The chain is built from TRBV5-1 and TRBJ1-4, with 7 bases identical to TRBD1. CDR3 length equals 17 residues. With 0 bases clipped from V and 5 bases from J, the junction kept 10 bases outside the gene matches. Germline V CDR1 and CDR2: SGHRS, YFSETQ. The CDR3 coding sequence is TGCGCCAGCAGCTTGGAACACGGACAGGCCATAAATGAAAAACTGTTTTTT. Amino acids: CASSLEHGQAINEKLFF.

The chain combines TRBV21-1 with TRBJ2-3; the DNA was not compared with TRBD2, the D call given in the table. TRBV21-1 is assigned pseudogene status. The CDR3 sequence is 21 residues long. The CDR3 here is CASRIGGLAGALPLLPDTQYF. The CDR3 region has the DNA TGTGCCAGCAGAATAGGGGGTCTAGCGGGGGCCCTACCATTATTGCCAGATACGCAGTATTTT.

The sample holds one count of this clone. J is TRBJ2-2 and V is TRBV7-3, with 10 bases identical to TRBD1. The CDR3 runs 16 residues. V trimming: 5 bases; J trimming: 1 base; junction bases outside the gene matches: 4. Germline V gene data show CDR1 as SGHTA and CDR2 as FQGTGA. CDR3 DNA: TGTGCCAGCAGCCGACAGGGGGCCCTGAACACCGGGGAGCTGTTTTTT. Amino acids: CASSRQGALNTGELFF.

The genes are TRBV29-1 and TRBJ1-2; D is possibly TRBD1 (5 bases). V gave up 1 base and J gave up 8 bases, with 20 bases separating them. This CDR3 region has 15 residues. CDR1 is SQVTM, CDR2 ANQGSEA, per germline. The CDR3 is CSVEVLRVEVGGYTF. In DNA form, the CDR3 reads TGCAGCGTTGAAGTGCTCAGGGTAGAAGTGGGGGGCTACACCTTC.

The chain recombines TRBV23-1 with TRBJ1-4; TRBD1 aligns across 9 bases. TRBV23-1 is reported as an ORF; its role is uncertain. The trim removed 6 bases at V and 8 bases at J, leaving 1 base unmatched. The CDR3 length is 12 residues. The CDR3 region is CASRDRGEKLFF. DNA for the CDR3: TGCGCCAGCAGGGACAGGGGCGAAAAACTGTTTTTT.

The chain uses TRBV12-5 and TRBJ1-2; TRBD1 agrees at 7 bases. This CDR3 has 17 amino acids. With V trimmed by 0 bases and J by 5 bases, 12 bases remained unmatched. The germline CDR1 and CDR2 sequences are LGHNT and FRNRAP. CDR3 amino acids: CASGLVLGGRTGYGYTF. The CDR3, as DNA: TGTGCTAGTGGTTTGGTACTCGGTGGCAGGACAGGATATGGCTACACCTTC.

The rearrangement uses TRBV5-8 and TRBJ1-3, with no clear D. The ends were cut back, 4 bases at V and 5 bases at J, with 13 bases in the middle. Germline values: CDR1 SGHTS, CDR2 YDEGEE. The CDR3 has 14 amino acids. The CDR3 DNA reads TGTGCCAGCAGCCCCACTCCGGGTAGAAACACCATATATTTT. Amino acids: CASSPTPGRNTIYF. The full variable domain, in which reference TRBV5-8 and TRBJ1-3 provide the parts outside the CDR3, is EAGVTQSPTHLIKTRGQQATLRCSPISGHTSVYWYQQALGLGLQFLLWYDEGEERNRGNFPPRFSGRQFPNYSSELNVNALELEDSALYLCASSPTPGRNTIYFGEGSWLTVV.

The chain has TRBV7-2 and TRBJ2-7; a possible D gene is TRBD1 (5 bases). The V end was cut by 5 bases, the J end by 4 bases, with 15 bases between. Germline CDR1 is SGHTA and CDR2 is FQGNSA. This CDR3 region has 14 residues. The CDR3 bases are TGTGCCAGCAGCGCCCGACAGTGGTGGTACGAGCAGTACTTC. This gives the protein CASSARQWWYEQYF.

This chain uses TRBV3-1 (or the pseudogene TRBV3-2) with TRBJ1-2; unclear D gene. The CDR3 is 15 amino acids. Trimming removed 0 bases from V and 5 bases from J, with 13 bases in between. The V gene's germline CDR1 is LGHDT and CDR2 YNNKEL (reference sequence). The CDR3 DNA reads TGTGCCAGCAGCCAAGATCGGGGAGGGATTTATGGCTACACCTTC. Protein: CASSQDRGGIYGYTF.

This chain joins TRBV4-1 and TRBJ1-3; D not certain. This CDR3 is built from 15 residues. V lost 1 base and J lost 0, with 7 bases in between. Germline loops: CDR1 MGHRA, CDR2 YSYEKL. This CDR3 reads CASSQGASSGNTIYF. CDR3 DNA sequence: TGCGCCAGCAGCCAAGGGGCGAGCTCTGGAAACACCATATATTTT.

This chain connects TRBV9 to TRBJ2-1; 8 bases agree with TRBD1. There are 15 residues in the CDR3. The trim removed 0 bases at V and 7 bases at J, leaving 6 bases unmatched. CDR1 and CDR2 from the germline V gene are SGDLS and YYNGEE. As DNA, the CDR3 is TGTGCCAGCAGCGTAGGAGGAACAGGGGGTAATGAGCAGTTCTTC. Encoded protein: CASSVGGTGGNEQFF.

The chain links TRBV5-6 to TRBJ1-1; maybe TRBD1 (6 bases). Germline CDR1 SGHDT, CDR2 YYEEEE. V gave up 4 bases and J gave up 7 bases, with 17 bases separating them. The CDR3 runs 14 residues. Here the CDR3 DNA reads TGTGCCAGCAGCCTAGGGGGGGGCCCCTATGAAGCTTTCTTT. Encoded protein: CASSLGGGPYEAFF.

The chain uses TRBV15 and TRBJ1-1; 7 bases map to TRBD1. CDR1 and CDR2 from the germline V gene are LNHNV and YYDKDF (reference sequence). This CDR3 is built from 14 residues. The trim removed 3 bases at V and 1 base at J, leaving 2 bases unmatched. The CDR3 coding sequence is TGTGCCACCAGCAGCCACAGGGGGAACACTGAAGCTTTCTTT. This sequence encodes CATSSHRGNTEAFF.

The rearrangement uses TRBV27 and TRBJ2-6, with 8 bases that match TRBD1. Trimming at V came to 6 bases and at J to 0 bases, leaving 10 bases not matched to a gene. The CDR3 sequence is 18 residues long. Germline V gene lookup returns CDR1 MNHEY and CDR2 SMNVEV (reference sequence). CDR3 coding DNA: TGTGCCAGCAGGGAACTCCCGGGACAGGCCTCTGGGGCCAACGTCCTGACTTTC. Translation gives CASRELPGQASGANVLTF.

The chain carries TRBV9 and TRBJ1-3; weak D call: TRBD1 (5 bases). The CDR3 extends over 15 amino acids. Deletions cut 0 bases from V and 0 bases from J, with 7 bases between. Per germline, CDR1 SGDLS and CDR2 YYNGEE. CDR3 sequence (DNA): TGTGCCAGCAGCGTAGGACAGAGCTCTGGAAACACCATATATTTT. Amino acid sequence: CASSVGQSSGNTIYF.

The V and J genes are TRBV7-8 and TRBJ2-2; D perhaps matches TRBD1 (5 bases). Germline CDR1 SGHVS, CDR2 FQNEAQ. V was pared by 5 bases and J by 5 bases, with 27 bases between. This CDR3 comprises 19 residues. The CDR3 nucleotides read TGTGCCAGCAGCAAACTGGCAGGGTTCGTGCTGTTAAAGACCGGGGAGCTGTTTTTT. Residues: CASSKLAGFVLLKTGELFF.

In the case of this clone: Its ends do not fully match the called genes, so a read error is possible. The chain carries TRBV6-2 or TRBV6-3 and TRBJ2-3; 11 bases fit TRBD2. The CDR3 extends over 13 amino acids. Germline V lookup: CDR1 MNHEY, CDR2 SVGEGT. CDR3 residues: CASSPTSGGSYSF. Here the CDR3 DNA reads TGTGCCAGCAGTCCAACTAGCGGGGGATCTTATTCTTTT.

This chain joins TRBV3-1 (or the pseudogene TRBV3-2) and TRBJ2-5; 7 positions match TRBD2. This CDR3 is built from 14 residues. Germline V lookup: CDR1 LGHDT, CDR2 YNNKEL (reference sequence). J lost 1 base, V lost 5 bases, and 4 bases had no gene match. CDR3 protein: CASSGGLPQETQYF. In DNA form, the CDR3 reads TGTGCCAGCAGCGGGGGACTACCCCAAGAGACCCAGTACTTC.

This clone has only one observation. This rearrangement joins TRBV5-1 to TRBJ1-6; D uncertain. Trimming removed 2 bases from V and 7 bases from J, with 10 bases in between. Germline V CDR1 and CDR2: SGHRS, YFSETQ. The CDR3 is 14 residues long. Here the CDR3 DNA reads TGCGCCAGCAGCTTCCCCCAGAAAAATTCACCCCTCCACTTT. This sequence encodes CASSFPQKNSPLHF.

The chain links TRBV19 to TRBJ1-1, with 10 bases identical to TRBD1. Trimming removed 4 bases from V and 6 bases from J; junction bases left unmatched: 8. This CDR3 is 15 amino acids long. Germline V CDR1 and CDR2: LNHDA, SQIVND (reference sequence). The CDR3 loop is CASSTAGTGAPEAFF. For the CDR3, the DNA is TGTGCCAGTAGTACTGCCGGGACAGGGGCTCCTGAAGCTTTCTTT.

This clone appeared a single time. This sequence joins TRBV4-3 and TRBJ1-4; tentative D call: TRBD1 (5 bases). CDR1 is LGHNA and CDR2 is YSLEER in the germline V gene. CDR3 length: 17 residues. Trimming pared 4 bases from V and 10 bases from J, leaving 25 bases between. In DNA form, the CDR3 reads TGCGCCAGCAGCCCCACCGGAAGTCGGGGGGGTGGCGGAAAACTGTTTTTT. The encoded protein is CASSPTGSRGGGGKLFF.

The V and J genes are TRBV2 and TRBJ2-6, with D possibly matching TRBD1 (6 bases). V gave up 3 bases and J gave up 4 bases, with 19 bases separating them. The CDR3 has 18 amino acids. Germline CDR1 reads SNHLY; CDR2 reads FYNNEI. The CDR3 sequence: CASSDTGKSPAGANVLTF. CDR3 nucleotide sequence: TGTGCCAGCAGTGACACAGGGAAATCCCCCGCAGGGGCCAACGTCCTGACTTTC. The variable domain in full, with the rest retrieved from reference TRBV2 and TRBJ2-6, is EPEVTQTPSHQVTQMGQEVILRCVPISNHLYFYWYRQILGQKVEFLVSFYNNEISEKSEIFDDQFSVERPDGSNFTLKIRSTKLEDSAMYFCASSDTGKSPAGANVLTFGAGSRLTVL.

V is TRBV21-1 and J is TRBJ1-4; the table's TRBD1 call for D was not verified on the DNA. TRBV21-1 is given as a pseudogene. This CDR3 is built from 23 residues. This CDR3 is CASSKDSTSGTGEIPATNEKLFF. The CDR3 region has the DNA TGTGCCAGCAGCAAAGATAGCACCTCTGGGACAGGGGAAATTCCCGCAACTAATGAAAAACTGTTTTTT.

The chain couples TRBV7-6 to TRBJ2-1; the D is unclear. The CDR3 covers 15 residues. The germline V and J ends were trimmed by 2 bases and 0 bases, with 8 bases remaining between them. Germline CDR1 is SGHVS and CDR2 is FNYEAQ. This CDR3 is CASSLMEPSYNEQFF. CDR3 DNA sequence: TGTGCCAGCAGCTTAATGGAGCCCTCCTACAATGAGCAGTTCTTC.

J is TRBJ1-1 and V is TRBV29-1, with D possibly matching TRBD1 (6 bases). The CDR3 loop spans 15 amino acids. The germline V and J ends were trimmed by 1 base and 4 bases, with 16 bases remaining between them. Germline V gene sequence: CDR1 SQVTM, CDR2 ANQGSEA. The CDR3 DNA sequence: TGCAGCGTTGAAGCCTCTATCAGGGGTCCCACTGAAGCTTTCTTT. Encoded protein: CSVEASIRGPTEAFF.

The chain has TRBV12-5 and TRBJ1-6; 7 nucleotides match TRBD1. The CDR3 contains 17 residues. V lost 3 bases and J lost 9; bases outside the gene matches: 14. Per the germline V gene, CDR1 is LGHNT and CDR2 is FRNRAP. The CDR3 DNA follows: TGTGCTAGTGGTTTTATTAAGGGGGCTGAGGAATCTTCACCCCTCCACTTT. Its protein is CASGFIKGAEESSPLHF.